This T cell receptor beta chain was sequenced in a study of blood T cell repertoires in COVID-19. This CDR3 is built from 17 residues. CDR1 and CDR2 (germline): SGHDT, YYEEEE. The trim removed 4 bases at V and 6 bases at J, leaving 15 bases unmatched. Produced via immunoSEQ multiplex PCR; TCRdb's table is partial and in-frame only. This table holds 200,000 to 300,000 clones, 88% found once. Sequencing input: PBMCs or T cells enriched from blood (not recorded which). The V call is TRBV5-6, the J call TRBJ2-1, with TRBD1 matching over 8 bases. The sequence derives from a woman aged 40 to 49 with acute COVID-19. The CDR3 nucleotides read TGTGCCAGCAGCCTAGTGTTAGCGTCGGGACAGGTCAATGAGCAGTTCTTC. Translated: CASSLVLASGQVNEQFF.